This T cell receptor (beta chain) is drawn from a study of blood T cell repertoires in COVID-19. About the research overall: Samples representing acute and convalescent COVID-19 were sourced from the United States, Italy and Spain.

Per the original data handling: Nucleated cell counts were estimated from reference gene primer amplification. TCRdb's copy holds only in-frame clones and misses some; the assay was immunoSEQ multiplex PCR. V, J and clone size are those of that table, while D and trimming were read from the DNA. The sample has more than 100,000 clones; roughly 89% are singletons. This clone was observed a single time. Assignments of participants to cohorts depended upon their own reported clinical history. What the recovered Cohort 3 donors had was two negative PCRs, clearance, or symptom resolution. Trimming left V 6 bases short and J 7 bases short, with 15 bases between. Germline CDR1 MNHEY, CDR2 SVGAGI. The CDR3 consists of 13 residues.

The chain combines TRBV6-5 with TRBJ1-2; D is ambiguous. The material sequenced was PBMCs or T cells enriched from blood (not recorded which). The TCR originated in a woman aged 25 to 39 who had recovered from COVID-19. CDR3 residues: CASSSTREGGYTF. For the CDR3, the DNA is TGTGCCAGCAGCTCAACCCGGGAGGGTGGCTACACCTTC.